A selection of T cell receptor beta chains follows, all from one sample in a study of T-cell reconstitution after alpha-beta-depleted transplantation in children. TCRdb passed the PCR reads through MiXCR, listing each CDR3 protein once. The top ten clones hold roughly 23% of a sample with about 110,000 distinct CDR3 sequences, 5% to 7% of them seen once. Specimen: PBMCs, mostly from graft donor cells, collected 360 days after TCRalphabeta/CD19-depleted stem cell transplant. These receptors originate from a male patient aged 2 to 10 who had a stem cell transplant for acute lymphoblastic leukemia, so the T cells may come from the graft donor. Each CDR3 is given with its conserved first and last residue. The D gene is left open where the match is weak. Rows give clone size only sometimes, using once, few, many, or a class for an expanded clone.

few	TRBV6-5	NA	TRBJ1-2	CASSYSSPSDGYTF	TGTGCCAGCAGTTACTCGAGTCCCTCCGATGGCTACACCTTC
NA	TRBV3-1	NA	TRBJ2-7	CASSTDSFSYEQYF	TGTGCCAGCAGTACGGACAGCTTCTCCTACGAGCAGTACTTC
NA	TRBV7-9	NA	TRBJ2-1	CASSAGIPNEQFF	TGTGCCAGCAGCGCCGGTATCCCCAATGAGCAGTTCTTC
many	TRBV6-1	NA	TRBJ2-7	CASSDTHRATYEQYF	TGTGCCAGCAGTGACACACACAGGGCTACCTACGAGCAGTACTTC
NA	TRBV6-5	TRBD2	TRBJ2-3	CASSYGGGRTDTQYF	TGTGCCAGCAGTTACGGGGGGGGTCGGACAGATACGCAGTATTTT
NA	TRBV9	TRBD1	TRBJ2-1	CASSPRDRVYEQFF	TGTGCCAGCAGCCCCCGGGACAGGGTTTATGAGCAGTTCTTC
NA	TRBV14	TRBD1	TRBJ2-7	CASSHRQGYLQYEQYF	TGTGCCAGCAGCCACAGACAGGGGTATCTGCAGTACGAGCAGTACTTC
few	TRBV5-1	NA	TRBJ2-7	CASSLAGITYEQYF	TGCGCCAGCAGCTTGGCCGGGATTACCTACGAGCAGTACTTC
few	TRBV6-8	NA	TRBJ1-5	CASSYGGLYSNQPQHF	TGTGCCAGCAGTTACGGGGGGCTCTATAGCAATCAGCCCCAGCATTTT
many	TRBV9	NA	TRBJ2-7	CASSPLRGHPYEQYF	TGTGCCAGCAGCCCACTCCGGGGGCACCCCTACGAGCAGTACTTC
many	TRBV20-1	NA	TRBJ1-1	CSARDQGPGTEAFF	TGCAGTGCTAGAGATCAGGGCCCGGGGACTGAAGCTTTCTTT
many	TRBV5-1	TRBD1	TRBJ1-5	CASSPGQGSSNQPQHF	TGCGCCAGCAGCCCGGGACAGGGCTCCAGCAATCAGCCCCAGCATTTT
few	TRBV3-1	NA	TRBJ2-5	CASSQAHSNKETQYF	TGTGCCAGCAGCCAAGCCCACTCCAACAAAGAGACCCAGTACTTC
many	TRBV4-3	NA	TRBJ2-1	CASSQDPPPSSYNEQFF	TGCGCCAGCAGCCAAGATCCCCCCCCGAGCTCCTACAATGAGCAGTTCTTC
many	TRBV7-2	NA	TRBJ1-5	CASSFRDLSNQPQHF	TGTGCCAGCAGTTTCCGGGACCTGAGCAATCAGCCCCAGCATTTT
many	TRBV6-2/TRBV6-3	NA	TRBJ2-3	CASSYSNTQYF	TGTGCCAGCAGTTACTCAAATACGCAGTATTTT
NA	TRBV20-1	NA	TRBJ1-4	CSASGGANEKLFF	TGCAGTGCTAGTGGGGGCGCCAATGAAAAACTGTTTTTT
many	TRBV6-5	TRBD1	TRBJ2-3	CASSYSPDRAPDTQYF	TGTGCCAGCAGTTACTCCCCGGACAGGGCCCCAGATACGCAGTATTTT
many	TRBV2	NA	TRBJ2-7	CASQRGVYEQYF	TGTGCCAGCCAACGAGGGGTATACGAGCAGTACTTC
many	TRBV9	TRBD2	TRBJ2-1	CASSIRPGGYEQFF	TGTGCCAGCAGCATTAGACCGGGAGGCTATGAGCAGTTCTTC
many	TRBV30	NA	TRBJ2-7	CAWSVRYEQYF	TGTGCCTGGAGTGTAAGGTACGAGCAGTACTTC
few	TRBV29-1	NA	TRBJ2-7	CSVGRASYEQYF	TGCAGCGTTGGACGGGCCTCCTACGAGCAGTACTTC
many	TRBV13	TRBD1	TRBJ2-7	CASSPEAGQEIHEQYF	TGTGCCAGCAGCCCAGAGGCCGGACAGGAGATCCACGAGCAGTACTTC
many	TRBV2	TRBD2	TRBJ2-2	CAILGTSGSTGELFF	TGTGCCATCCTGGGGACTAGCGGCAGCACCGGGGAGCTGTTTTTT
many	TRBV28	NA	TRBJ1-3	CASTTPGVNTIYF	TGTGCCAGCACCACGCCGGGGGTAAACACCATATATTTT